This record concerns one T cell receptor beta chain sequence. These data come from a study of blood T cell repertoires in COVID-19. Background on the study: Acute-phase and convalescent COVID-19 samples originated in the United States, Italy and Spain. The cDNA or gDNA used as material had been derived from T cells, B-cell-depleted T cells, or PBMCs.

The Seattle patients joined while their infection was active and were tracked longitudinally afterward. Per the original methods: Amplification of reference gene primers was used by the study to estimate nucleated cell counts. Assay used: immunoSEQ multiplex PCR; TCRdb lists only in-frame clones, some missing. V, J and clone size are those of that table, while D and trimming were read from the DNA. Among about 230,000 clones, more than 80% were seen once, and the ten largest hold roughly 2.6%. Trimming removed 0 bases from V and 2 bases from J, with 10 bases in between. The CDR3 has 15 amino acids. The germline gives CDR1 SGDLS, CDR2 YYNGEE.

The chain recombines TRBV9 with TRBJ2-3, with D possibly matching TRBD1 (6 bases). The clonotype was recovered from a man aged 25 to 40 with COVID-19, enrolled during active disease. Sequencing input: peripheral blood. The CDR3 spells CASSVGQGNTDTQYF. DNA of the CDR3: TGTGCCAGCAGCGTAGGGCAGGGGAACACAGATACGCAGTATTTT.